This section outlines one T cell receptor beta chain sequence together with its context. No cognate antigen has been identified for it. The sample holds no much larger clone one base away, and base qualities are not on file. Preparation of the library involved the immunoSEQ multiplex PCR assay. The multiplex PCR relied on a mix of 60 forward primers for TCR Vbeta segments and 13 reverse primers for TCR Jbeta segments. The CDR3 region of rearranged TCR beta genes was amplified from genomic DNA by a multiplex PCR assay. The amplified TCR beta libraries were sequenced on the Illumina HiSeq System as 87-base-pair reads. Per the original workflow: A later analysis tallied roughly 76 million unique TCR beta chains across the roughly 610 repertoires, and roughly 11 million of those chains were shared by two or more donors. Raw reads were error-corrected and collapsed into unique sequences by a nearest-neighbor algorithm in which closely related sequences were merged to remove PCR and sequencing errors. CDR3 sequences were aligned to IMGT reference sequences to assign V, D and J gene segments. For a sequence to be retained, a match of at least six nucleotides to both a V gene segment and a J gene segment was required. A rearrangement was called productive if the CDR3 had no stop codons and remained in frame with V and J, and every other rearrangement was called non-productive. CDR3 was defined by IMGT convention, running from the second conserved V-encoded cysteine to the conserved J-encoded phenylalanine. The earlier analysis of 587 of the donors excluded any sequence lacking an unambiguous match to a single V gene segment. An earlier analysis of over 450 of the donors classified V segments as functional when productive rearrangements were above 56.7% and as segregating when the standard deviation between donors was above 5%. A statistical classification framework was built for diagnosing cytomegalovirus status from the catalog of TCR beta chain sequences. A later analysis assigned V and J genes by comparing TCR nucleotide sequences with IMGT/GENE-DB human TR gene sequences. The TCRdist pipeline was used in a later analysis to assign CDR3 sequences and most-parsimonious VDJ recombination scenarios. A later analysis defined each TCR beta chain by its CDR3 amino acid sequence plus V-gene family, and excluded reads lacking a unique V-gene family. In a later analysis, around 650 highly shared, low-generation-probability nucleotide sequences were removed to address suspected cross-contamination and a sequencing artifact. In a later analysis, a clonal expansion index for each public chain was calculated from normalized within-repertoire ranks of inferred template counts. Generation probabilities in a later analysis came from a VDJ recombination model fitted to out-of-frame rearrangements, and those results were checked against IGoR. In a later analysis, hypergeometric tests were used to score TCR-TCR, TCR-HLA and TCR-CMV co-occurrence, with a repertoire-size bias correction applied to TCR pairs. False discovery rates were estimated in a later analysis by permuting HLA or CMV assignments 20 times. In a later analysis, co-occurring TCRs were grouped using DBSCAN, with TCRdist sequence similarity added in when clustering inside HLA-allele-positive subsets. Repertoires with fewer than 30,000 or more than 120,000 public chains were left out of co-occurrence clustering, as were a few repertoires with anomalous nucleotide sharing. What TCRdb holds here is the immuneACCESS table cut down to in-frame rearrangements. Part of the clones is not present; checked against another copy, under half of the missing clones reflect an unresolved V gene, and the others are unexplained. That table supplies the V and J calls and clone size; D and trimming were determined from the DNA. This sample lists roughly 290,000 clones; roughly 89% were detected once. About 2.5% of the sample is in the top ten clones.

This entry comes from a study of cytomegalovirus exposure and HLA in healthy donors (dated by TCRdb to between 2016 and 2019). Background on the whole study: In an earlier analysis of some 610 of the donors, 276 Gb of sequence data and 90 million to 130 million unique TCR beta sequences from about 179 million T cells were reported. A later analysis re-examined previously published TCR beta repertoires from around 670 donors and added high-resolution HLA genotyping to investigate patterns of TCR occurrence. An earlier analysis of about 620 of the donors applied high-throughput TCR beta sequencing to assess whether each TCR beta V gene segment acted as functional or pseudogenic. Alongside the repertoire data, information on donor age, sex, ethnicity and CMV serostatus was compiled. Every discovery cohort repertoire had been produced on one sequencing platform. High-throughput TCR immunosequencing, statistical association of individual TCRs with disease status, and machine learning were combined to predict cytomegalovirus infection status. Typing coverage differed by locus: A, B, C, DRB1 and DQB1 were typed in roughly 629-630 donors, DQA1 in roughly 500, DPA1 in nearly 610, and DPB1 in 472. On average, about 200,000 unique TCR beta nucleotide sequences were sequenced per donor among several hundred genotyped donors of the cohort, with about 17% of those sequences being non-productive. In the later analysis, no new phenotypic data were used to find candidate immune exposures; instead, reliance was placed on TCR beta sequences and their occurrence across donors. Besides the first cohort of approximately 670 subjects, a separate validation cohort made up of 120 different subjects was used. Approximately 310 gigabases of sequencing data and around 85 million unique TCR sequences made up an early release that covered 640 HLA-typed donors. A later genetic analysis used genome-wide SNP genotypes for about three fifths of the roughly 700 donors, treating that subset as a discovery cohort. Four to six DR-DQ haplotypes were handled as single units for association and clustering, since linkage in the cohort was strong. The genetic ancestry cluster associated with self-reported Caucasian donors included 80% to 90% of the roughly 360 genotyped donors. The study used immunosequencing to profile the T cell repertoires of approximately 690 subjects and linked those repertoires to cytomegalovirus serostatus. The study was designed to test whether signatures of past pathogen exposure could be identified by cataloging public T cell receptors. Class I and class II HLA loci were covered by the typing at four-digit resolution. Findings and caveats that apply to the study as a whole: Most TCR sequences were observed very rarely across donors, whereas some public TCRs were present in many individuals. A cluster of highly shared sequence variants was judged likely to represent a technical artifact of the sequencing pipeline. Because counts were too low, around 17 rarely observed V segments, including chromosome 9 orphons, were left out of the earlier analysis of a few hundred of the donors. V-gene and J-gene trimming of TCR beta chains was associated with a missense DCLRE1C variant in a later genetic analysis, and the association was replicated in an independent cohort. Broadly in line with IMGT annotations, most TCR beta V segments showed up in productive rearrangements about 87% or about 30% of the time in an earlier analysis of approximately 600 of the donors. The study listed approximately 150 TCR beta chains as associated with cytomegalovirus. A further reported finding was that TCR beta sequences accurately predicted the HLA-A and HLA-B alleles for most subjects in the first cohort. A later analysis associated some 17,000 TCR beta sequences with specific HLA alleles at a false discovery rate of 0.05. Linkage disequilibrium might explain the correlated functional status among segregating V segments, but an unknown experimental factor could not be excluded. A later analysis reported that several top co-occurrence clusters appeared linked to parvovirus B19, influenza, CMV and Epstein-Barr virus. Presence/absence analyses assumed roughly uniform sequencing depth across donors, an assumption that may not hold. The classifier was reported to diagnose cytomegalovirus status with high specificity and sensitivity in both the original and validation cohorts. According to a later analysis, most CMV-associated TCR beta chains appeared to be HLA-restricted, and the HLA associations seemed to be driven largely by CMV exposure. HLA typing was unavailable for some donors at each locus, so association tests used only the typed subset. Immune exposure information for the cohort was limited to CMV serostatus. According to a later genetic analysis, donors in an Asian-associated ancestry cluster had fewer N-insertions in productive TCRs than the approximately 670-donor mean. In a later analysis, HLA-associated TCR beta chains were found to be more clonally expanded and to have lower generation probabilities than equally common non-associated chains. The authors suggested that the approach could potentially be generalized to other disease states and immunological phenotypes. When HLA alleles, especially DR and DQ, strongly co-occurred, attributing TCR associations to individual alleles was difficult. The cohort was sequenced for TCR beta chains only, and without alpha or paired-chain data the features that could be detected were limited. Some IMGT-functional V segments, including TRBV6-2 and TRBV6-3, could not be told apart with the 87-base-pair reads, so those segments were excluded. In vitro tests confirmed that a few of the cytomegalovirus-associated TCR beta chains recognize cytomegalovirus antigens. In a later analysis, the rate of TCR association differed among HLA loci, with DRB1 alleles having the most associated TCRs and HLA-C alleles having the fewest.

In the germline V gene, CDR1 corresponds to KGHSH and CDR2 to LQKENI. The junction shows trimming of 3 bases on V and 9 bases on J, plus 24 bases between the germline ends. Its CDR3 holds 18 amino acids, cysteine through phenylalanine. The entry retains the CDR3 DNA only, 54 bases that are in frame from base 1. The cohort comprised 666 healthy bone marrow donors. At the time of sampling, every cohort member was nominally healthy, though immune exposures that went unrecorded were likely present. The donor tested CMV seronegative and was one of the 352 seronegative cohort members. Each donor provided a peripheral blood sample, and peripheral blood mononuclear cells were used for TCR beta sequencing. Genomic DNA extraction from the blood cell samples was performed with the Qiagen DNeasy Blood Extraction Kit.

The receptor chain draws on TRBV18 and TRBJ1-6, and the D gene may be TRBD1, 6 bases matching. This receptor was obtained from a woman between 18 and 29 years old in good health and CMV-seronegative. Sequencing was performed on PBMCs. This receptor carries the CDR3 CASSPRTASFGKISPLHF. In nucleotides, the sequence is TGTGCCAGCTCACCGCGGACAGCCTCCTTCGGTAAGATTTCACCCCTCCACTTT.